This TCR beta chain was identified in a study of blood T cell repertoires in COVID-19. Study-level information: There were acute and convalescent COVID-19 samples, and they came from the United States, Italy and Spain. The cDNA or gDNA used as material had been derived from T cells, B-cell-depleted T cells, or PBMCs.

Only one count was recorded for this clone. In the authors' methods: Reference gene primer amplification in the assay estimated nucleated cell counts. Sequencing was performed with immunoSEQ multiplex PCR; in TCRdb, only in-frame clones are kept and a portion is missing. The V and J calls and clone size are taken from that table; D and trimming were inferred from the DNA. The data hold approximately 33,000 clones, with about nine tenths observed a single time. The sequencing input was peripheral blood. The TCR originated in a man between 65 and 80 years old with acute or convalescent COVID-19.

For the CDR3, the DNA is TGTGCCAGCAGTCGGTTTATACGCCAAACTCAAAACACCGGGGAGCTGTTTTTT. As protein: CASSRFIRQTQNTGELFF. The chain has TRBV2 and TRBJ2-2; D gene uncertain. The V end was cut by 5 bases, the J end by 2 bases, with 21 bases between. The CDR3 spans 18 residues. The germline CDR1 and CDR2 sequences are SNHLY and FYNNEI.